These T cell receptor beta chains were read from a single sample in a study of cytomegalovirus exposure and HLA in healthy donors. Using immunoSEQ multiplex PCR, the repertoire was profiled, and TCRdb retains in-frame clones only, with some absent. The top ten clones hold over 1.5% of a sample with approximately 190,000 clones, around 83% of them seen once. Sequencing was performed on PBMCs. These receptors came from a man aged 35-49 years in good health and CMV-seropositive. Each CDR3 is given with its conserved first and last residue. The D gene is left open where the match is weak. Clone sizes are given selectively: once, few, many, or a class where the clone is expanded.

TRBD2 | TRBJ2-7 | few | TRBV18 | CASSPRLAGSYEQYF | TGTGCCAGCTCACCACGGTTAGCGGGCTCCTACGAGCAGTACTTC
. | TRBJ1-2 | . | TRBV5-4 | CASTPDRDYGYTF | TGTGCCAGCACGCCTGACCGGGACTATGGCTACACCTTC
TRBD1 | TRBJ1-1 | . | TRBV28 | CASRSWNRGPTEAFF | TGTGCCAGCAGAAGCTGGAACAGGGGGCCAACTGAAGCTTTCTTT
. | TRBJ2-7 | . | TRBV7-9 | CASSLTETYEQYF | TGTGCCAGCAGCCTGACAGAGACCTACGAGCAGTACTTC
TRBD1 | TRBJ2-2 | . | TRBV2 | CASTEGGQGAGELFF | TGTGCCAGCACCGAAGGGGGACAGGGGGCCGGGGAGCTGTTTTTT
. | TRBJ2-1 | few | TRBV13 | CASSLKGGGVGEQFF | TGTGCCAGCAGCTTAAAGGGTGGAGGGGTTGGTGAGCAGTTCTTC
. | TRBJ1-2 | . | TRBV30 | CAWSADSKPYGYTF | TGTGCCTGGAGTGCTGACAGTAAGCCCTATGGCTACACCTTC
TRBD2 | TRBJ2-1 | once | TRBV29-1 | CSVEGLAGVGAEGEQFF | TGCAGCGTAGAGGGACTAGCGGGAGTAGGAGCAGAGGGTGAGCAGTTCTTC
TRBD1 | TRBJ1-1 | . | TRBV7-2 | CASSPPRSGGRGAFF | TGTGCCAGCAGCCCACCACGATCAGGGGGCCGAGGAGCTTTCTTT
TRBD1 | TRBJ2-5 | . | TRBV5-1 | CASSLAGTGGGETQYF | TGCGCCAGCAGCTTAGCCGGGACAGGGGGCGGGGAGACCCAGTACTTC
TRBD2 | TRBJ2-1 | . | TRBV11-2 | CASSTTSGGDGASYNEQFF | TGTGCCAGCAGCACTACTAGCGGGGGAGACGGTGCGTCCTACAATGAGCAGTTCTTC
TRBD1 | TRBJ2-7 | . | TRBV6-1 | CASSEAAGQGYEQYF | TGTGCCAGCAGTGAAGCGGCGGGACAGGGATACGAGCAGTACTTC
TRBD1 | TRBJ2-5 | few | TRBV6-1 | CASSDPGQGARETQYF | TGTGCCAGCAGTGACCCGGGACAGGGGGCTCGAGAGACCCAGTACTTC
. | TRBJ1-4 | . | TRBV29-1 | CSVFRDEKLFF | TGCAGCGTTTTCAGGGATGAAAAACTGTTTTTT
TRBD1 | TRBJ1-5 | . | TRBV27 | CASSPRDRGYQPQHF | TGTGCCAGCAGTCCTCGGGACAGGGGGTATCAGCCCCAGCATTTT
. | TRBJ2-3 | . | TRBV11-2 | CASSFGVGGVMVDTQYF | TGTGCCAGCAGCTTCGGAGTTGGCGGGGTTATGGTAGATACGCAGTATTTT
TRBD2 | TRBJ2-3 | . | TRBV29-1 | CSAGTSGLRTDTQYF | TGCAGCGCCGGGACTAGTGGTTTGAGGACAGATACGCAGTATTTT
. | TRBJ2-7 | . | TRBV27 | CASMRGTYEQYF | TGTGCCAGCATGCGAGGGACCTACGAGCAGTACTTC
. | TRBJ1-5 | . | TRBV7-5 | CVRSLRGSNQPQHF | TGTGTCAGAAGCTTACGGGGTAGCAATCAGCCCCAGCATTTT
. | TRBJ2-3 | few | TRBV13 | CASSHRGYTDTQYF | TGTGCCAGCAGCCACCGGGGGTACACAGATACGCAGTATTTT
TRBD1 | TRBJ2-7 | few | TRBV28 | CASSLSGQGEYF | TGTGCCAGCAGTTTGTCGGGACAGGGGGAGTACTTC
. | TRBJ1-1 | . | TRBV5-1 | CASSLGTENTEAFF | TGCGCCAGCAGCTTGGGAACTGAGAACACTGAAGCTTTCTTT
. | TRBJ2-2 | . | TRBV19 | CASSIRLEHGELFF | TGTGCCAGTAGTATACGACTAGAACACGGGGAGCTGTTTTTT
. | TRBJ2-7 | . | TRBV7-2 | CASSFRTGSYEQYF | TGTGCCAGCAGCTTTCGAACAGGGTCCTACGAGCAGTACTTC
TRBD1 | TRBJ2-1 | . | TRBV4-2 | CASSQELGRGTYNEQFF | TGTGCCAGCAGCCAAGAATTGGGCAGGGGGACCTACAATGAGCAGTTCTTC
TRBD1 | TRBJ1-2 | . | TRBV7-9 | CSSLEVGQGVDYGYTF | TGTTCCAGCTTAGAGGTGGGACAGGGCGTTGACTATGGCTACACCTTC
. | TRBJ1-2 | . | TRBV14 | CASSQAGVHGYTF | TGTGCCAGCAGCCAAGCCGGGGTTCATGGCTACACCTTC
TRBD1 | TRBJ1-5 | . | TRBV10-3 | CAISEGQGDQPQHF | TGTGCCATCAGTGAGGGACAGGGGGATCAGCCCCAGCATTTT
. | TRBJ2-7 | . | TRBV5-1 | CASSLLEGLTYEQYF | TGCGCCAGCAGCTTGTTGGAGGGGTTAACCTACGAGCAGTACTTC
. | TRBJ1-1 | . | TRBV9 | CASSEFGVATEAFF | TGTGCCAGCAGCGAATTCGGGGTGGCAACTGAAGCTTTCTTT